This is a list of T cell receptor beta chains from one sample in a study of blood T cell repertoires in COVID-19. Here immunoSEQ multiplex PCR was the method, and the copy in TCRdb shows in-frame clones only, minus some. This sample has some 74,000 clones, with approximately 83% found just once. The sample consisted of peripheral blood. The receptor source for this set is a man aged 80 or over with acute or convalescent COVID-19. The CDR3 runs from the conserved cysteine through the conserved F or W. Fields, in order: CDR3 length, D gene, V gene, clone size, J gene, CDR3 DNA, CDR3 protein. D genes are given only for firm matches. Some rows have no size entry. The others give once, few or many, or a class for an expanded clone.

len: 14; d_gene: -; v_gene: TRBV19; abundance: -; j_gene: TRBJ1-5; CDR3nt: TGTGCCAGCGGCCTCAGGGTCAGCAATCAGCCCCAGCATTTT; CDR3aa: CASGLRVSNQPQHF
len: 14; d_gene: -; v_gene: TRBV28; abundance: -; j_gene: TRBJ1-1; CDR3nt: TGTGCCAGCAGTTTTCTAGGGGGTAGGACTGAAGCTTTCTTT; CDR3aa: CASSFLGGRTEAFF
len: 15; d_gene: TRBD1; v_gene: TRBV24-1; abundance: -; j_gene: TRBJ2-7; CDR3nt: TGTGCCACCAGTGATACCGGGACAGGTGTCTACGAGCAGTACTTC; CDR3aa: CATSDTGTGVYEQYF
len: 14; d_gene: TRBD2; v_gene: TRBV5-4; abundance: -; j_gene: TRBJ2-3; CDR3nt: TGTGCCAGCAGTCCTGGGGGGAGGGAAGATACGCAGTATTTT; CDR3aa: CASSPGGREDTQYF
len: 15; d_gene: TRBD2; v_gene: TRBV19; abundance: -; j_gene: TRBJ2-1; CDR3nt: TGTGCCAGCAGCTCGGGACTAACTGGCCGCAATGAGCAGTTCTTC; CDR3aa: CASSSGLTGRNEQFF
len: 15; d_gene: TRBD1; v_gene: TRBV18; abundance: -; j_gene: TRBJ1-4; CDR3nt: TGTGCCAGCTCATCAGACAGGGGACCTAATGAAAAACTGTTTTTT; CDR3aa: CASSSDRGPNEKLFF
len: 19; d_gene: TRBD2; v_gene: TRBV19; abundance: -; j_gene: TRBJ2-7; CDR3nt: TGTGCCAGTAGTACAACCGGGACTAGCGGGCTCCACCGCTCCTACGAGCAGTACTTC; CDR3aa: CASSTTGTSGLHRSYEQYF
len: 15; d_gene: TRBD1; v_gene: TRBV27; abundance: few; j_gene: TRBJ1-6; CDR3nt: TGTGCCAGCAGCCTACAGGGGCCCCCAGATTCACCCCTCCACTTT; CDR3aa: CASSLQGPPDSPLHF
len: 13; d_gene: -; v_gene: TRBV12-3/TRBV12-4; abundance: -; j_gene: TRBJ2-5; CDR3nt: TGTGCCAGCACCCTGGGGGGGCCAGAGACCCAGTACTTC; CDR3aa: CASTLGGPETQYF
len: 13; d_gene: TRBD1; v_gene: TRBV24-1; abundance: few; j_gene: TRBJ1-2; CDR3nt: TGTGCCACCAGCGAAGGGACAGTCTATGGCTACACCTTC; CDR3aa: CATSEGTVYGYTF
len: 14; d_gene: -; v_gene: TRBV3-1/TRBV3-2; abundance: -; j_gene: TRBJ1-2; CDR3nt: TGTGCCAGCAGCCAAACGCAGGGGACCTATGGCTACACCTTC; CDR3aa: CASSQTQGTYGYTF
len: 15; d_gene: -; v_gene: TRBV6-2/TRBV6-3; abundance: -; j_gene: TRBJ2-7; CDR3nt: TGTGCCAGCAGTTACCGTGGTGGAGGTCCCTACGAGCAGTACTTC; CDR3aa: CASSYRGGGPYEQYF
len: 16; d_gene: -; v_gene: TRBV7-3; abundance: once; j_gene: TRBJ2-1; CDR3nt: TGTGCCAGCAGCCCCCAAGGCGGGACGACCTACAATGAGCAGTTCTTC; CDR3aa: CASSPQGGTTYNEQFF
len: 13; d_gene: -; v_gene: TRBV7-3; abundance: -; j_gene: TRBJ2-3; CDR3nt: TGTGCCAGCAAACCCACGGGAACAGATACGCAGTATTTT; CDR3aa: CASKPTGTDTQYF
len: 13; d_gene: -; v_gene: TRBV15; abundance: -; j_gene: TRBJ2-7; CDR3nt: TGTGCCACCAGCAGAGAAAACGCGGACGAGCAGTACTTC; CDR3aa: CATSRENADEQYF
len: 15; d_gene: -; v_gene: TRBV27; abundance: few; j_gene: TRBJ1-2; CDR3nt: TGTGCCAGCAATCCCGAGGGGAGGGCCGGCTATGGCTACACCTTC; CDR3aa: CASNPEGRAGYGYTF
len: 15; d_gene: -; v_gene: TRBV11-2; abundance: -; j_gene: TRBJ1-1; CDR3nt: TGTGCCAGCAGCTTTGGCGGGGGGCACGGCACTGAAGCTTTCTTT; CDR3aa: CASSFGGGHGTEAFF
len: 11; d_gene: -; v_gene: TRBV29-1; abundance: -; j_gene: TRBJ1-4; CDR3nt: TGCAGCGTTCGACAGAATGAAAAACTGTTTTTT; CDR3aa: CSVRQNEKLFF
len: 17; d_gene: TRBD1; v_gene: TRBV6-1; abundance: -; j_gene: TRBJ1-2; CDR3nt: TGTGCCAGCAGTGAAGGAGGTTGGACAGGGCTGGGTAGTGGCTACACCTTC; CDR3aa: CASSEGGWTGLGSGYTF
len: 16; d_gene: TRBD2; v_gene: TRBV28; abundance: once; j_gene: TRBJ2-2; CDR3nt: TGTGCCAGCAGGACGGGAGGGGATGCGAACACCGGGGAGCTGTTTTTT; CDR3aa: CASRTGGDANTGELFF
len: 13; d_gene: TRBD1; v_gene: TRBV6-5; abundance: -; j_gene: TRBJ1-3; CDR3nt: TGTGCCACCGCCAGGGGGCCAGGAAACACCATATATTTT; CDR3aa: CATARGPGNTIYF
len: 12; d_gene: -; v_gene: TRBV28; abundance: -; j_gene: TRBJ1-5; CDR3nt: TGTGCCAGCAGACTCGGGGATCAGCCCCAGCATTTT; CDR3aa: CASRLGDQPQHF
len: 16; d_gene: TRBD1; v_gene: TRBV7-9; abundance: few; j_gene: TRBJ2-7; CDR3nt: TGTGCCAGCAGCGGACCCGACAGGGTGGGGCCCTACGAGCAGTACTTC; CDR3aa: CASSGPDRVGPYEQYF
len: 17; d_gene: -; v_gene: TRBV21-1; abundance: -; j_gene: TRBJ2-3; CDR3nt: TGTGCCAGCAGCAAAGTCTGGTGCCAGGGTGGCACAGATACGCAGTATTTT; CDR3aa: CASSKVWCQGGTDTQYF
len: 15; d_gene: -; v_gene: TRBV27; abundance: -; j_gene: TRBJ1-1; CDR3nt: TGTGCCAGCAGCCGCTCTCCAGGAGGGAACACTGAAGCTTTCTTT; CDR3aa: CASSRSPGGNTEAFF
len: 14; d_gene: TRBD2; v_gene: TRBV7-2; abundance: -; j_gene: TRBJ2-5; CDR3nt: TGTGCCAGCAGCTTTAGCGGGAGGGGAGAGACCCAGTACTTC; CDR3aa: CASSFSGRGETQYF
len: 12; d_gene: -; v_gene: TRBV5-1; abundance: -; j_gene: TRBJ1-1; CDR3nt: TGCGCCAGCAGCCCACGAGGGGGAGAAGCTTTCTTT; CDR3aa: CASSPRGGEAFF
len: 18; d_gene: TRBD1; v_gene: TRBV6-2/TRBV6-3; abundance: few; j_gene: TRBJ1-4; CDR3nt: TGTGCCAGCAGTTACTCCCGTTTGAGCCGGGACAGGGGTGAAAAACTGTTTTTT; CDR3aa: CASSYSRLSRDRGEKLFF
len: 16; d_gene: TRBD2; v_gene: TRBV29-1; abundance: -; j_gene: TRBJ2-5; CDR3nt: TGCAGCGTCGCCCCCGGGACTAGCGGGAGTGAAGAGACCCAGTACTTC; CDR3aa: CSVAPGTSGSEETQYF
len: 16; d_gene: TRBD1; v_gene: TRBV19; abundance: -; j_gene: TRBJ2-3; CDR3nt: TGTGCCAGTAAAGGGACAGGGGGCCCCCGCACAGATACGCAGTATTTT; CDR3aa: CASKGTGGPRTDTQYF
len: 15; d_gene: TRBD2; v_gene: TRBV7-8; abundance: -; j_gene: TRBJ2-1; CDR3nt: TGTGCCAGCAGCTTAAGCGGGGGGGCCGCTAATGAGCAGTTCTTC; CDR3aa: CASSLSGGAANEQFF
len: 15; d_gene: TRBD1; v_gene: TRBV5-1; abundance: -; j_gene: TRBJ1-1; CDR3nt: TGCGCCAGCAGTCCGGGACAGGGGGCGCGGACTGAAGCTTTCTTT; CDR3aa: CASSPGQGARTEAFF
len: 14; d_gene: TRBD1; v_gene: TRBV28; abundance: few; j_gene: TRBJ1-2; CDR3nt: TGTGCCAGCAGTTCCGATTCAGGGGGCTATGGCTACACCTTC; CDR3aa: CASSSDSGGYGYTF
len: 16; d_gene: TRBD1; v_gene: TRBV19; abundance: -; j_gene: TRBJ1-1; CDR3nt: TGTGCCAGTAGTCCCATTAGCAGGGGGCGCGGAATTGAAGCTTTCTTT; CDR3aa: CASSPISRGRGIEAFF
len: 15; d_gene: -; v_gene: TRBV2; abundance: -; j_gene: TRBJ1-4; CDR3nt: TGTGCCAGCAGTGAAGCGTTGGGGGCGATTGAAAAACTGTTTTTT; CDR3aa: CASSEALGAIEKLFF